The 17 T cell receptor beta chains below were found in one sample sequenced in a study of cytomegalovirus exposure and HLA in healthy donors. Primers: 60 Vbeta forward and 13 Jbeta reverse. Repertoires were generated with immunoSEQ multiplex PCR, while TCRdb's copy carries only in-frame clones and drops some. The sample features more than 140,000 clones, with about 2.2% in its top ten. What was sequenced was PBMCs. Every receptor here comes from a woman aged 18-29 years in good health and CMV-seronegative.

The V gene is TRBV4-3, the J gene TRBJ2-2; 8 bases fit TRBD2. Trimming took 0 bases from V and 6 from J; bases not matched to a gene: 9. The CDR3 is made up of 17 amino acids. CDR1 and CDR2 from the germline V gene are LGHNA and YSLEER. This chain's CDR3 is CASSQDLTSGRSGELFF. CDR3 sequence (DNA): TGCGCCAGCAGCCAAGATCTGACGAGCGGGAGATCCGGGGAGCTGTTTTTT.

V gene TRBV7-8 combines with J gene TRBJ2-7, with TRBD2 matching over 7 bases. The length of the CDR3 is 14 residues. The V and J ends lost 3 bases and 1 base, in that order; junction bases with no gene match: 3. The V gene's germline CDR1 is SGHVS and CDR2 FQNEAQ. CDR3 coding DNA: TGTGCCAGCAGCTTCCTCGGGGGGTCCTACGAGCAGTACTTC. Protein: CASSFLGGSYEQYF.

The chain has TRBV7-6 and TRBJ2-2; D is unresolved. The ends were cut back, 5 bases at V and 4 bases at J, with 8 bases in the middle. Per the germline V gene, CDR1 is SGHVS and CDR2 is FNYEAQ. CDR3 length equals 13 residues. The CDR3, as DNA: TGTGCCAGCAGCCCACCGGGCACCGGGGAGCTGTTTTTT. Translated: CASSPPGTGELFF.

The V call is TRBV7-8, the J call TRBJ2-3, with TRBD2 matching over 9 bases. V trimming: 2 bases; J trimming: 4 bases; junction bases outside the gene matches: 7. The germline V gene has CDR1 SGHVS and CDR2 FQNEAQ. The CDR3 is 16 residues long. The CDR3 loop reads CASSLLASGMADTQYF. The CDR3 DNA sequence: TGTGCCAGCAGCTTATTAGCTAGCGGGATGGCAGATACGCAGTATTTT.

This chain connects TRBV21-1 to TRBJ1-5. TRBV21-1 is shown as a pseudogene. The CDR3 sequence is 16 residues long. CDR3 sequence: CASSKGGVNSNQPQHF. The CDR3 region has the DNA TGTGCCAGCAGCAAGGGAGGGGTCAATAGCAATCAGCCCCAGCATTTT.

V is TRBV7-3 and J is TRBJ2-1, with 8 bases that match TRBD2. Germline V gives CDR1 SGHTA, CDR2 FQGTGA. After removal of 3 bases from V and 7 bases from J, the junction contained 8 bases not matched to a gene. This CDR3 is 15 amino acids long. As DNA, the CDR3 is TGTGCCAGCAGCTTTGGGAGCGGGAGTTCGAATGAGCAGTTCTTC. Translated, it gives CASSFGSGSSNEQFF.

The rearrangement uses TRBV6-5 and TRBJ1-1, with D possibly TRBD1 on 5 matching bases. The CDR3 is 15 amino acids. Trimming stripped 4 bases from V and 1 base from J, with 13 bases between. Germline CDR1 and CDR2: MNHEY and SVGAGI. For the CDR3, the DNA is TGTGCCAGCAGTTTAGGGGCGTGGACGAACACTGAAGCTTTCTTT. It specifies CASSLGAWTNTEAFF.

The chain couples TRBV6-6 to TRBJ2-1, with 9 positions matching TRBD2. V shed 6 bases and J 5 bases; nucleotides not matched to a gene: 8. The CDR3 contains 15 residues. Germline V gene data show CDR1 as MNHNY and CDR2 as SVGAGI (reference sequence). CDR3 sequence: CASSRSGSGHNEQFF. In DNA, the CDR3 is TGTGCCAGCAGCCGTAGCGGGAGCGGCCACAATGAGCAGTTCTTC.

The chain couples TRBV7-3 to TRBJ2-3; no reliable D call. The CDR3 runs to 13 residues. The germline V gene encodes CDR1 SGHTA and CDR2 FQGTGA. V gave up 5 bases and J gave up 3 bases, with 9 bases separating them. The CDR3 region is CASSPDTTDTQYF. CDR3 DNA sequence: TGTGCCAGCAGCCCCGACACGACAGATACGCAGTATTTT.

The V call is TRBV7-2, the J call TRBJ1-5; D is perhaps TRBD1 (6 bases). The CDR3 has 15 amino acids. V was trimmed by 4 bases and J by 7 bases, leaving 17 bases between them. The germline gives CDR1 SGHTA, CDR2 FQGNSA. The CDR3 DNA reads TGTGCCAGCAGCTCCGGTATAGGGGGACAACAGCCCCAGCATTTT. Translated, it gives CASSSGIGGQQPQHF.

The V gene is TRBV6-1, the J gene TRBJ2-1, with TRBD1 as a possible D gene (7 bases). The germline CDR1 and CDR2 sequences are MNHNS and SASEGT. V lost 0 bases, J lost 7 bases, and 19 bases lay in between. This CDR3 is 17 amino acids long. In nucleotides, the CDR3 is TGTGCCAGCAGTGAAGCGCTTCGGAGGGGGCCAAGGAATGAGCAGTTCTTC. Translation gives CASSEALRRGPRNEQFF.

The CDR3 region is CAISPYPTSGPTDTQYF. As DNA, the CDR3 is TGTGCCATCAGCCCCTACCCGACTAGCGGGCCCACAGATACGCAGTATTTT. The chain combines TRBV10-3 with TRBJ2-3; TRBD2 matches 10 bases. V lost 6 bases to trimming and J lost 2 bases; unmatched junction nucleotides: 11. The CDR3 sequence is 17 residues long. The germline CDR1 and CDR2 sequences are ENHRY and SYGVKD.

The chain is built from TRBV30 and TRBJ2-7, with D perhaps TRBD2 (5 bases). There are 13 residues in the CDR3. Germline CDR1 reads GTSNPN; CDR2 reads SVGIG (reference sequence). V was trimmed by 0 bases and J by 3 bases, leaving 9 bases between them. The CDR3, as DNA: TGTGCCTGGAGTGTATCTAGCAGCTACGAGCAGTACTTC. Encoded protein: CAWSVSSSYEQYF.

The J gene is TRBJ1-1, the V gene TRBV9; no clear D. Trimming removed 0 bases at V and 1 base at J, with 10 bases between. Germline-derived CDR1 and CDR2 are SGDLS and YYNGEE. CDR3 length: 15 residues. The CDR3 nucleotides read TGTGCCAGCAGCGTAGGATTGCGGGAGAACACTGAAGCTTTCTTT. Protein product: CASSVGLRENTEAFF.

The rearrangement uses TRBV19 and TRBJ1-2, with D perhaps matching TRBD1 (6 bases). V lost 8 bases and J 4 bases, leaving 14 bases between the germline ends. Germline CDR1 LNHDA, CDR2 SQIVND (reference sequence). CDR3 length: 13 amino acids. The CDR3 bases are TGTGCCAGTGGGAACAGGGCCGCCTATGGCTACACCTTC. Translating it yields CASGNRAAYGYTF. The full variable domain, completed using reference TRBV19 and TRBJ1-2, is DGGITQSPKYLFRKEGQNVTLSCEQNLNHDAMYWYRQDPGQGLRLIYYSQIVNDFQKGDIAEGYSVSREKKESFPLTVTSAQKNPTAFYLCASGNRAAYGYTFGSGTRLTVV.

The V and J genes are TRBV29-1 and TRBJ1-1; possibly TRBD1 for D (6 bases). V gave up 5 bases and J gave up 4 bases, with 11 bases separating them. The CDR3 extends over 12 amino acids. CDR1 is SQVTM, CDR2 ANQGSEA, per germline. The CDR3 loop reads CSVLRGITEAFF. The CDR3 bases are TGCAGCGTTCTAAGGGGGATCACTGAAGCTTTCTTT.

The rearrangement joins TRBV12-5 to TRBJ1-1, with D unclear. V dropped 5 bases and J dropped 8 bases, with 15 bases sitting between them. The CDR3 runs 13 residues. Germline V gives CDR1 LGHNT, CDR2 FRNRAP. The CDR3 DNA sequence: TGTGCTAGTGGTCCCCCCGGGGTTTCGGAAGCTTTCTTT. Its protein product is CASGPPGVSEAFF.